The rows below give T cell receptor beta chains drawn from one sample of a study of OX40 agonist ivuxolimab in advanced cancers. TCRdb keeps only in-frame clones here, not all; method: immunoSEQ multiplex PCR. The sample has about 20,000 clones; around 90% are singletons. The sample in question was CD4+ or CD8+ T cells sorted from blood, obtained in a trial of the OX40 agonist ivuxolimab. Source of these receptors: an adult with an advanced solid tumor such as melanoma, head and neck, liver or kidney cancer. Both conserved end residues are part of each CDR3. Fields, in order: clone size, D gene, J gene, V gene, CDR3 DNA, CDR3 protein. The D gene is left open where the match is weak. Part of the rows lack a size; the others show once, few, many or a class for expanded clones.

>-|-|TRBJ2-1|TRBV7-2
TGTGCCAGCAGCTTAGACGGAGCCACTATGTCGCAGTTCTTC
CASSLDGATMSQFF
>-|-|TRBJ2-1|TRBV19
TGTGCCAGTAGTTTGTCGGGAAGCTCCTACAATGAGCAGTTCTTC
CASSLSGSSYNEQFF
>-|TRBD1|TRBJ1-2|TRBV4-2
TGTGCCAGCAGCCGTCCATCATCCGGGACAGGGGCAGAGAATGGCTACACCTTC
CASSRPSSGTGAENGYTF
>-|-|TRBJ1-5|TRBV9
TGTGCCAGCAGCCAATGGCCAGGGGTCAATCAGCCCCAGCATTTT
CASSQWPGVNQPQHF
>-|-|TRBJ2-7|TRBV5-5
TGTGCCAGCAGCTGGGTAGTTGAGGACCCGCTGTACTTC
CASSWVVEDPLYF
>-|-|TRBJ2-7|TRBV27
TGTGCCAGCAGTTTAGAAAGTGGTTACGAGCAGTACTTC
CASSLESGYEQYF
>-|-|TRBJ1-1|TRBV9
TGTGCCAGCAGCGGTCTGGGGAACACTGAAGCTTTCTTT
CASSGLGNTEAFF
>-|-|TRBJ2-7|TRBV11-2
TGTGCCAGCAGCTTAGATACAGCCGGACGGTACTCCTACGAGCAGTACTTC
CASSLDTAGRYSYEQYF
>-|-|TRBJ1-5|TRBV6-6
TGTGCCAGCAGTTACCTGGACAGAAATCAGCCCCAGCATTTT
CASSYLDRNQPQHF
>-|-|TRBJ2-7|TRBV11-2
TGTGCCAGCAGCTTAGTTCAGGACTACGAGCAGTACTTC
CASSLVQDYEQYF
>-|-|TRBJ1-1|TRBV5-6
TGTGCCAGCAGTCGGCCACTGAACACTGAAGCTTTCTTT
CASSRPLNTEAFF
>-|-|TRBJ2-1|TRBV7-9
TGTGCCAGCAGCTTAGCCAGGGCCCCCTACAATGAGCAGTTCTTC
CASSLARAPYNEQFF
>once|-|TRBJ2-1|TRBV29-1
TGCAGCGTTGAGGAACAGAACAATGAGCAGTTCTTC
CSVEEQNNEQFF
>-|TRBD2|TRBJ2-1|TRBV27
TGTGCCAGCAGTTTAGAGCGGGGGGGTTCGAATGAGCAGTTCTTC
CASSLERGGSNEQFF
>-|TRBD2|TRBJ2-7|TRBV7-9
TGTGCCAGCATCGCAGCGGGAGGGGTATGGGAGCAGTACTTC
CASIAAGGVWEQYF
>-|TRBD2|TRBJ2-5|TRBV13
TGTGCCAGCAGCCCCACGGGTGGGCGGGAGTACCAAGAGACCCAGTACTTC
CASSPTGGREYQETQYF
>-|TRBD1|TRBJ2-6|TRBV6-5
TGTGCCAGCGGACAGGGTTCCTCTGGGGCCAACGTCCTGACTTTC
CASGQGSSGANVLTF
>once|TRBD2|TRBJ2-1|TRBV5-1
TGCGCCAGCCAATGGACTAGCGGGCCTTACAATGAGCAGTTCTTC
CASQWTSGPYNEQFF
>-|TRBD2|TRBJ2-5|TRBV14
TGTGCCAGCAGCCGGCGGGGGGGCGCGGAGACCCAGTACTTC
CASSRRGGAETQYF
>-|-|TRBJ1-4|TRBV11-2
TGTGCCAGCAGCCCCGTGTATGCGTTAATTAATGAAAAACTGTTTTTT
CASSPVYALINEKLFF
>-|-|TRBJ1-2|TRBV4-2
TGTGCCAGCAGCCAACGAAGGACAGACTATGGCTACACCTTC
CASSQRRTDYGYTF
>-|-|TRBJ2-6|TRBV7-3
TGTGCCAGCAGCCAACAAGCGCTATCATCTGGGGCCAACGTCCTGACTTTC
CASSQQALSSGANVLTF
>-|TRBD2|TRBJ2-3|TRBV2
TGTGCCAGCAGTGAAGTGGGGGGGGGAGATACGCAGTATTTT
CASSEVGGGDTQYF
>-|TRBD1|TRBJ2-7|TRBV16
TGTGCCAGCAGCCCCCGACAGGGTAATCTCGAGCAGTACTTC
CASSPRQGNLEQYF
>few|-|TRBJ1-4|TRBV11-2
TGTGCCAGCAGCTTAACTTCTGACAAACTGTTTTTT
CASSLTSDKLFF
>-|-|TRBJ2-2|TRBV13
TGTGCCAGCAGCCTCGTGGCCGGGGAGCTGTTTTTT
CASSLVAGELFF
>-|-|TRBJ2-5|TRBV7-3
TGTGCCAGCAGCTTTTCCGGGGAGACCCAGTACTTC
CASSFSGETQYF
>-|-|TRBJ1-4|TRBV5-1
TGCGCCAGCAGCCGCATGGACCCCCGTGAAAAACTGTTTTTT
CASSRMDPREKLFF
>-|-|TRBJ2-7|TRBV6-6
TGTGCCAGCAGTTCGGACCGGATCGAGCAGTACTTC
CASSSDRIEQYF
>-|TRBD2|TRBJ2-1|TRBV4-1
TGCGCCAGCAGCCAGGCTAGCGGGAGGGCCTACAATGAGCAGTTCTTC
CASSQASGRAYNEQFF
>-|-|TRBJ1-1|TRBV6-6
TGTGCCAGCAGTTTCGCGACAGGTTTCACTGAAGCTTTCTTT
CASSFATGFTEAFF
>-|-|TRBJ2-7|TRBV5-6
TGTGCCAGCAGCTTTACAGAACACGAGCAGTACTTC
CASSFTEHEQYF